This T cell receptor beta chain was sequenced in a study of T cell changes during pregnancy in multiple sclerosis. Assay used: immunoSEQ multiplex PCR; TCRdb lists only in-frame clones, some missing. The sample has 40,000 to 55,000 clones; around 93% are singletons. Trimming cost V 3 bases and J 4 bases, with 3 bases left between them. Per germline, CDR1 MNHEY and CDR2 SMNVEV (reference sequence). The CDR3 is 12 residues long. The gene calls are TRBV27 and TRBJ2-2, with D unclear. The receptor was isolated from a female donor with multiple sclerosis, enrolled in a pregnancy study. Sequences were derived from CD8+ T cells from peripheral blood mononuclear cells, sampled in the second trimester of pregnancy. CDR3 loop: CASSLATGELFF. The CDR3 DNA is TGTGCCAGCAGTTTGGCCACCGGGGAGCTGTTTTTT.